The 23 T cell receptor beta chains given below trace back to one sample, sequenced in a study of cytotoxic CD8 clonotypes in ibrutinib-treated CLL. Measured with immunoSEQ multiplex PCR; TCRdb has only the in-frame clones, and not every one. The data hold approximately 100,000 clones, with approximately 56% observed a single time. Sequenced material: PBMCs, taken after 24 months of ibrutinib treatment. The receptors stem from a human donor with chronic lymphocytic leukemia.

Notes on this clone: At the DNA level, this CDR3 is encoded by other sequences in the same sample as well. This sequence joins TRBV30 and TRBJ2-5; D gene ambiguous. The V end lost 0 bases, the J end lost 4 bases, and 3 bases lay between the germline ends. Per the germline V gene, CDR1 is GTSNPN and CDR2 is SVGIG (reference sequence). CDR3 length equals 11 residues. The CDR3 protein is CAWSVGETQYF. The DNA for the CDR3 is TGTGCCTGGAGTGTGGGAGAGACCCAGTACTTC.

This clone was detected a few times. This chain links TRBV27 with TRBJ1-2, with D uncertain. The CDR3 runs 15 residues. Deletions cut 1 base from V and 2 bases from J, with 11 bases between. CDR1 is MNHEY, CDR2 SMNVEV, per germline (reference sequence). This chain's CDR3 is CASSLYGSTNYGYTF. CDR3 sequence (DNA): TGTGCCAGCAGTTTATATGGGAGTACAAACTATGGCTACACCTTC.

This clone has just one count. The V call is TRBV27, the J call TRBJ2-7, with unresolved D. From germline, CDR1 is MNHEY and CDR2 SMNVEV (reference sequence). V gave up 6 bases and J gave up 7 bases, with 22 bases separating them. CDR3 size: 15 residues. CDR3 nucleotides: TGTGCCAGCAGCCGGGTCGAGGTTGTTTTGCGGGAGCAGTACTTC. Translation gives CASSRVEVVLREQYF.

The CDR3 loop is CASSSGTGVETQYF. CDR3 sequence (DNA): TGCGCCAGCAGCTCCGGGACAGGGGTAGAGACCCAGTACTTC. This sequence joins TRBV5-1 and TRBJ2-5, with 10 bases that match TRBD1. CDR1 is SGHRS, CDR2 YFSETQ, per germline. The CDR3 loop spans 14 amino acids. V shed 3 bases, J shed 4 bases, and the junction held 3 bases outside the gene matches.

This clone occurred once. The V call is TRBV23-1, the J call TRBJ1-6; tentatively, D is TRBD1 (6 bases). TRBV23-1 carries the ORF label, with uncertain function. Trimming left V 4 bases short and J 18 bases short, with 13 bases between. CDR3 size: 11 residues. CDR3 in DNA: TGCGCCAGCAGTCTCACAGGGAGGGACCACTTT. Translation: CASSLTGRDHF.

CDR3: CASSRQFEQYF. DNA of the CDR3: TGTGCCAGCAGTCGGCAGTTCGAGCAGTACTTC. The chain couples TRBV25-1 to TRBJ2-7; no definite D call. CDR1 is MGHDK and CDR2 is SYGVNS in the germline V gene. CDR3 length: 11 amino acids. Trimming cost V 5 bases and J 6 bases, with 8 bases left between them.

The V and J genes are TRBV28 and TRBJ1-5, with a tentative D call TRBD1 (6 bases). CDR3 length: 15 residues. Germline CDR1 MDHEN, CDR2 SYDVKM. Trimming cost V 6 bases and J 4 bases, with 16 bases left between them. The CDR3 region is CASSQSGQRNQPQHF. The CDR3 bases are TGTGCCAGCAGCCAATCCGGACAGCGGAATCAGCCCCAGCATTTT.

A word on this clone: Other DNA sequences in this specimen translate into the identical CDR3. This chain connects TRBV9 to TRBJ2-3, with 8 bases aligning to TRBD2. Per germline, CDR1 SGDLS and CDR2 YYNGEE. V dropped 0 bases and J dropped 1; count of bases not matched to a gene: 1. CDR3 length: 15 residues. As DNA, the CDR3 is TGTGCCAGCAGCGTAGAAGCGGGGGGCACAGATACGCAGTATTTT. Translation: CASSVEAGGTDTQYF. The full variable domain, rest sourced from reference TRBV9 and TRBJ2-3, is DSGVTQTPKHLITATGQRVTLRCSPRSGDLSVYWYQQSLDQGLQFLIQYYNGEERAKGNILERFSAQQFPDLHSELNLSSLELGDSALYFCASSVEAGGTDTQYFGPGTRLTVL.

CDR3 coding DNA: TGTGCCAGCAGCTTCGGTCAGGGAGGCTCCAATGAGCAGTTCTTC. It encodes CASSFGQGGSNEQFF. V usage is TRBV7-3 and J usage is TRBJ2-1, with D possibly TRBD2 on 6 matching bases. The CDR3 has 15 amino acids. Trimming took off 3 bases at V and 6 bases at J, with 15 bases between the two ends. Looked up from germline, CDR1 is SGHTA and CDR2 is FQGTGA.

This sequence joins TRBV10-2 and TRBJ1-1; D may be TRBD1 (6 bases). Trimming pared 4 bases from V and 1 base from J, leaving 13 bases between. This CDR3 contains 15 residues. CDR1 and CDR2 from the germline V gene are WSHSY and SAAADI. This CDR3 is CASSVTGGANTEAFF. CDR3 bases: TGCGCCAGCAGTGTGACAGGCGGGGCGAACACTGAAGCTTTCTTT.

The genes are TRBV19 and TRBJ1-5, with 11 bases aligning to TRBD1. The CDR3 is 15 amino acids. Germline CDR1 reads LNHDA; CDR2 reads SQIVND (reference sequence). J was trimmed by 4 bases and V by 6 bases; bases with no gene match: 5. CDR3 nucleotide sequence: TGTGCCAGTAGAGGACAGGGGGCTCCTAATCAGCCCCAGCATTTT. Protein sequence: CASRGQGAPNQPQHF.

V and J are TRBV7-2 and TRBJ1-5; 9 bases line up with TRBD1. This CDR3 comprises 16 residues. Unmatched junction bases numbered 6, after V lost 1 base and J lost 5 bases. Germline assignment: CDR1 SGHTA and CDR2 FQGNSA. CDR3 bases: TGTGCCAGCAGCTTAGGTGGAAACAGGGGGCATCAGCCCCAGCATTTT. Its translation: CASSLGGNRGHQPQHF.

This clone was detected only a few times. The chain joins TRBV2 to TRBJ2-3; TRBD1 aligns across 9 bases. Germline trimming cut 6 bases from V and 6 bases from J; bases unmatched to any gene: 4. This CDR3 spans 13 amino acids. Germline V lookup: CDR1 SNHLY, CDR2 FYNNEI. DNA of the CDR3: TGTGCCAGCAGCAAAACAGGGGGCGATACGCAGTATTTT. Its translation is CASSKTGGDTQYF.

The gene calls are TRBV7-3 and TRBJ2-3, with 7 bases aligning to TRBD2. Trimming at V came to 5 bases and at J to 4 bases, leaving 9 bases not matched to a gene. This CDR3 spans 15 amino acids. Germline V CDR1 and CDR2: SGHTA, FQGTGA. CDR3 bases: TGTGCCAGCAGCCCAGCGGGGCTCGCCCCAGATACGCAGTATTTT. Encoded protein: CASSPAGLAPDTQYF.

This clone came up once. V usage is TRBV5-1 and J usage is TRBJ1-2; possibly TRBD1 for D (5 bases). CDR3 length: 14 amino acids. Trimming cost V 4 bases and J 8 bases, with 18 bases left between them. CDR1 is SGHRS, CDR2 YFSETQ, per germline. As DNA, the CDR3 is TGCGCCAGCAGCCCCCTTGAACGAGGGGACGGCTACACCTTC. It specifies CASSPLERGDGYTF. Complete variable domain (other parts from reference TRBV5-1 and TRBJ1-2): KAGVTQTPRYLIKTRGQQVTLSCSPISGHRSVSWYQQTPGQGLQFLFEYFSETQRNKGNFPGRFSGRQFSNSRSEMNVSTLELGDSALYLCASSPLERGDGYTFGSGTRLTVV.

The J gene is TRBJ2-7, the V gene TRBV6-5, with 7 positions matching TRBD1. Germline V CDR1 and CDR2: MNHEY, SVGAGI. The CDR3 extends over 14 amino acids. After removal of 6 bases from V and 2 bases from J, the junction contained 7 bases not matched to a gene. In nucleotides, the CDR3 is TGTGCCAGCAGGAGGGGGCCGGACGCCTACGAGCAGTACTTC. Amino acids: CASRRGPDAYEQYF.

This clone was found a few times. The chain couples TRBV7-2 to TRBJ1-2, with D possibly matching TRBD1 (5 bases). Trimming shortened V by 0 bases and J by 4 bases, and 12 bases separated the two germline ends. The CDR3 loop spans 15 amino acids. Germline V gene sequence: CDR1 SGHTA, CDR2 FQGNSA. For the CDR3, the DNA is TGTGCCAGCAGCTTAGCGCAAAGGACAATCTATGGCTACACCTTC. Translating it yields CASSLAQRTIYGYTF.

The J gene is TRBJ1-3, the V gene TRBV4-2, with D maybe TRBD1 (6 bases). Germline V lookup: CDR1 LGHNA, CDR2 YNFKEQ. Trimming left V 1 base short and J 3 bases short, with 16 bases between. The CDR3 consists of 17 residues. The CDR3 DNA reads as TGTGCCAGCAGCCAAGCAAGAACCGGGACAAGTGGAAACACCATATATTTT. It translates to CASSQARTGTSGNTIYF.

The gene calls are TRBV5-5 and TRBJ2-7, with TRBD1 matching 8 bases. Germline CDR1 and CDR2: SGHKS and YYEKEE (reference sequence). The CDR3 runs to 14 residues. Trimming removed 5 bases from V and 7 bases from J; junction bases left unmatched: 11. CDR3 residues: CASRGDRQFGEQYF. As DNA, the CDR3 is TGTGCCAGCAGGGGGGACAGGCAATTTGGGGAGCAGTACTTC.

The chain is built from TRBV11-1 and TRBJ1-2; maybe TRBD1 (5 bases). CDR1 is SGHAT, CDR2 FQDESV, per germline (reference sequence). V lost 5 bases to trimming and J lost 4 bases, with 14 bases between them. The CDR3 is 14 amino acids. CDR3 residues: CASSDPRQPYGYTF. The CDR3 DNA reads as TGTGCCAGCAGCGACCCCCGACAGCCCTATGGCTACACCTTC.

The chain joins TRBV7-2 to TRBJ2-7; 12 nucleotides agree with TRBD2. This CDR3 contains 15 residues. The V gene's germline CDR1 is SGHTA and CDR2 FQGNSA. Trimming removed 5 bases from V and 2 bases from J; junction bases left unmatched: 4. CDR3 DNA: TGTGCCAGCAGCCCGACTAGCGGGGGACCCTACGAGCAGTACTTC. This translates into CASSPTSGGPYEQYF.

The CDR3 DNA sequence: TGTGCCTGGAGTGCAGGCCGGAACGTGGGACTTCACACCGGGGAGCTGTTTTTT. This sequence encodes CAWSAGRNVGLHTGELFF. The rearrangement uses TRBV30 and TRBJ2-2; TRBD2 is a possible D gene (6 bases). Germline V gene sequence: CDR1 GTSNPN, CDR2 SVGIG (reference sequence). V was trimmed by 1 base and J by 3 bases, leaving 21 bases between them. The CDR3 totals 18 residues.

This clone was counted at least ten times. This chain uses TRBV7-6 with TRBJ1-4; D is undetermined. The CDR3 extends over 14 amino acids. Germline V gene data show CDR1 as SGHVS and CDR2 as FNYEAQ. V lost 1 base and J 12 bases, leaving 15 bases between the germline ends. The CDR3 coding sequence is TGTGCCAGCAGCTTAGATACGGGCCACCGGGAACTGTTTTTT. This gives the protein CASSLDTGHRELFF.